The next 11 T cell receptor beta chains were all read from a single sample in a study of spatial heterogeneity in lung cancer (dated by TCRdb to between 2018 and 2020). Summary of the overall study and its limitations: The number of expanded intratumoral alpha and beta TCRs correlated with the tumor nonsynonymous mutation count.

Antigens of these TCRs are unknown. Receptors were amplified or captured by 5' RACE. TCRdb records NextSeq 500 as the sequencer. Using fastp trimming at Q25 and MiXCR clonotype assembly, TCRdb reanalyzed the public sequencing data and kept in-frame beta chains. Each CDR3 protein appears once, grouped with its most common genes and DNA. For this sample there are 6,500 to 8,000 distinct CDR3 sequences; around 2.9% appear just once. Clones ranked in the top ten supply 20% to 25% of the sample. The sample's time point, from its label and the paper: sample taken at primary tumor resection. The specimen was lung tumor tissue, collected at surgery. Receptors were obtained from a male donor with early-stage non-small cell lung cancer.

This clonotype was picked up many times. This chain uses TRBV29-1 with TRBJ2-3; the match to TRBD2 covers 8 bases. Per germline, CDR1 SQVTM and CDR2 ANQGSEA. This CDR3 is built from 14 residues. V dropped 4 bases and J dropped 1; count of bases not matched to a gene: 4. The CDR3, as DNA: TGCAGCGTTGGTCCAGCGGGAGGCACAGATACGCAGTATTTT. It specifies CSVGPAGGTDTQYF.

In the case of this clonotype: One junction end does not reproduce the germline sequence, and a read error may be involved. The chain combines TRBV7-2 with TRBJ1-4; D might be TRBD1 (5 bases). The CDR3 length is 15 residues. The germline CDR1 and CDR2 sequences are SGHTA and FQGNSA. The CDR3 sequence: CDSSLTGCSGEKLFF. CDR3 DNA sequence: TGTGACAGCAGCTTAACAGGCTGTTCGGGTGAAAAACTGTTTTTT.

This clonotype occurred many times. The chain couples TRBV20-1 to TRBJ2-7; D possibly corresponds to TRBD2 (6 bases). V lost 1 base and J lost 3, with 10 bases in between. CDR1 is DFQATT and CDR2 is SNEGSKA in the germline V gene (reference sequence). The CDR3 totals 13 residues. The CDR3 loop reads CSARGLGLYEQYF. CDR3 coding DNA: TGCAGTGCTAGAGGACTAGGGCTCTACGAGCAGTACTTC.

This clonotype was seen many times. The chain links TRBV6-1 to TRBJ2-7; D is uncertain. Germline V lookup: CDR1 MNHNS, CDR2 SASEGT. V dropped 4 bases and J dropped 1 base, with 11 bases sitting between them. CDR3 size: 14 residues. In DNA, the CDR3 is TGTGCCAGCAGTGTAGTTGACGGTTCCTACGAGCAGTACTTC. The encoded protein is CASSVVDGSYEQYF.

This clonotype is classed as large. The chain has TRBV10-3 and TRBJ2-1, with 9 bases lining up with TRBD1. Germline lookup yields CDR1 ENHRY and CDR2 SYGVKD. This CDR3 is built from 14 residues. Trimming took 3 bases from V and 7 from J; bases not matched to a gene: 4. The CDR3 here is CAISEWGQGNEQFF. CDR3 nucleotide sequence: TGTGCCATCAGTGAATGGGGACAGGGTAATGAGCAGTTCTTC.

The table lists this clonotype with many counts. This chain uses TRBV20-1 with TRBJ1-2; 7 bases fit TRBD1. The CDR3 is 14 residues long. The V gene's germline CDR1 is DFQATT and CDR2 SNEGSKA (reference sequence). J was trimmed by 6 bases and V by 5 bases; bases with no gene match: 12. Written as DNA, the CDR3 is TGCAGTGCTCGACCTGACAGGGAGGCGAATGGCTACACCTTC. Protein: CSARPDREANGYTF.

By share, this clonotype counts as large. The junction and the germline gene differ at one end; a read error may be behind it. This chain links TRBV7-8 with TRBJ2-2; D not certain. The germline V gene encodes CDR1 SGHVS and CDR2 FQNEAQ. The CDR3 runs 15 residues. This CDR3 reads CASSLVETKTGELFF. CDR3 nucleotides: TGTGCCAGCAGCTTAGTAGAGACGAAAACCGGGGAGCTGTTTTTT. Drawing the rest from reference TRBV7-8 and TRBJ2-2, the complete variable domain is GAGVSQSPRYKVAKRGQDVALRCDPISGHVSLFWYQQALGQGPEFLTYFQNEAQLDKSGLPSDRFFAERPEGSVSTLKIQRTQQEDSAVYLCASSLVETKTGELFFGEGSRLTVL.

In this sample, this clonotype turned up many times. The genes are TRBV9 and TRBJ2-1; unclear D gene. V lost 4 bases and J lost 4, with 21 bases in between. Germline V gene sequence: CDR1 SGDLS, CDR2 YYNGEE. CDR3 length equals 17 residues. The CDR3 DNA follows: TGTGCCAGCAGCCCGCGATCGACCCTGGAATCATACAATGAGCAGTTCTTC. Protein product: CASSPRSTLESYNEQFF.

In its sample, this clonotype is medium-sized. The rearrangement joins TRBV6-2 or TRBV6-3 to TRBJ2-5, with D perhaps assigned TRBD1 or TRBD2 (5 bases each). Trimming removed 5 bases at V and 2 bases at J, with 12 bases between. The CDR3 loop spans 14 amino acids. The germline V gene encodes CDR1 MNHEY and CDR2 SVGEGT. CDR3 region: CASSPGTEQETQYF. The CDR3 DNA is TGTGCCAGCAGTCCCGGGACGGAGCAAGAGACCCAGTACTTC.

The table lists this clonotype with many counts. This chain links TRBV20-1 with TRBJ2-1; 7 positions match TRBD2. The germline V gene has CDR1 DFQATT and CDR2 SNEGSKA (reference sequence). This CDR3 spans 13 amino acids. V was clipped by 6 bases and J by 0 bases; unmatched bases: 2. The CDR3 loop is CSAGTTSYNEQFF. In DNA form, the CDR3 reads TGCAGTGCCGGGACTACCTCCTACAATGAGCAGTTCTTC.

This clonotype was observed at least ten times. V gene TRBV19 combines with J gene TRBJ2-1; weak D call: TRBD2 (6 bases). The CDR3 is made up of 16 amino acids. Looked up from germline, CDR1 is LNHDA and CDR2 is SQIVND (reference sequence). Between the trimmed V and J ends, which lost 5 bases and 3 bases, there was a span of 17 bases. Here the CDR3 reads CASSFELTRSYNEQFF. CDR3 sequence (DNA): TGTGCCAGTAGTTTCGAATTGACTAGAAGCTACAATGAGCAGTTCTTC.